A selection of T cell receptor beta chains follows, all from one sample in a study of blood T cells in healthy people across ages. TCRdb redid the calling of the 5' RACE reads with MiXCR, one entry per CDR3 protein. The sample records more than 900,000 distinct CDR3 sequences, approximately 25% being singletons. These data were likewise used in another study, on T cells of mothers and their children.

Sample: blood. Source of these receptors: a girl aged 2 to 9 in good health. CDR3s leave out the opening cysteine and the closing phenylalanine or tryptophan.

CDR3aa,j_gene,v_gene
ATSNSGSYEQY,TRBJ2-7,TRBV15
ASSWTAGAF,TRBJ1-1,TRBV7-9
AGSPGLGGDIQY,TRBJ2-4,TRBV18
ASSQPRSDGIMKRLF,TRBJ1-4,TRBV4-1
ASSRADGSSYEQY,TRBJ2-7,TRBV12-3/TRBV12-4
ASSPEGAQY,TRBJ2-5,TRBV11-2
ASSSPGHRRSQGTQY,TRBJ2-5,TRBV6-2/TRBV6-3
ASSMAGGNTEAF,TRBJ1-1,TRBV7-2
ASSLGWDNPYEQY,TRBJ2-7,TRBV27
ASSPNSYTDTQY,TRBJ2-3,TRBV27
SARDPQSEQF,TRBJ2-1,TRBV20-1
ASSLDPSGFPTDTQY,TRBJ2-3,TRBV7-2
ASSPVAPSSGEQY,TRBJ2-7,TRBV7-2
SVDSQGTGELF,TRBJ2-2,TRBV29-1
ASSHRFSGTAREAF,TRBJ1-1,TRBV3-1
SVDLGRGAEAF,TRBJ1-1,TRBV29-1
ASSQGDLGGTDTQY,TRBJ2-3,TRBV4-3
ASSYRLRQETQY,TRBJ2-5,TRBV6-5
ASSRPGPGELF,TRBJ2-2,TRBV6-5
ASSYDQRGRTKNIQY,TRBJ2-4,TRBV7-2
ASSLDNLLSETQY,TRBJ2-5,TRBV5-1
AGSLAVVGYGYT,TRBJ1-2,TRBV12-3/TRBV12-4
ASSPPGSGVSGELF,TRBJ2-2,TRBV12-3/TRBV12-4
ASSLGDGLNTEAF,TRBJ1-1,TRBV27
SVGGAGELF,TRBJ2-2,TRBV29-1
SAGNTYNEQF,TRBJ2-1,TRBV20-1
ASSNPLRDGQETQY,TRBJ2-5,TRBV6-6
ASSPAKTTGYGYT,TRBJ1-2,TRBV6-2/TRBV6-3
ASSEAVTGGPEEPQH,TRBJ1-5,TRBV6-1
ASSGQFRDEQF,TRBJ2-1,TRBV5-1
AITLLQISYEQY,TRBJ2-7,TRBV10-3
AISETRGEREH,TRBJ2-7,TRBV10-3